Listed below are T cell receptor beta chains from one sample, sequenced in a study of early T cells in non-severe SARS-CoV-2 infection. TCRdb reprocessed the 5' RACE reads with MiXCR, giving one entry per CDR3 protein. This sample yields about 56,000 distinct CDR3 sequences, of which over 12% are seen a single time; over 4% belongs to the top ten. The source was whole blood, collected at baseline. All receptors derive from an adult who was a healthcare worker with PCR-confirmed SARS-CoV-2 infection or an uninfected control (not recorded which). CDR3s include the opening cysteine and the closing phenylalanine or tryptophan. A D gene is named only where the DNA matches it firmly. Clone size is not always given. Where it is, it says once, few, many or a class for expanded clones.

>-|few|TRBJ1-1|TRBV2
TGTGCCAGCAGTGAAACGAGAACTGAAGCTTTCTTT
CASSETRTEAFF
>-|few|TRBJ2-7|TRBV5-6
TGTGCCAGCAGCTTTACCGGCAGCTCCTACGAGCAGTACTTC
CASSFTGSSYEQYF
>-|-|TRBJ2-3|TRBV5-6
TGTACCAGCAGCTTGAATTCCGGGTTCCCGGGGGATACGCAGTATTTT
CTSSLNSGFPGDTQYF
>-|medium-sized|TRBJ2-3|TRBV5-6
TGTGCCAGCAGCTCGCCCTTTTCAGATACGCAGTATTTT
CASSSPFSDTQYF
>TRBD2|-|TRBJ2-5|TRBV4-1
TGCGCCAGCAGCCAAGCCCCAGCGGGGGGGCAAGAGACCCAGTACTTC
CASSQAPAGGQETQYF
>-|many|TRBJ2-1|TRBV11-3
TGTGCCAGCAGTTTTAGCACAGGTTTGGAGCAGTTCTTC
CASSFSTGLEQFF
>-|many|TRBJ1-1|TRBV6-5
TGTGCCAGCAGTTACCGATTCCGAAGGACAGACCGGAACACTGAAGCTTTCTTT
CASSYRFRRTDRNTEAFF
>-|-|TRBJ2-2|TRBV10-3
TGTGCCATCAGTGAGTCATTGGGGAACACCGGGGAGCTGTTTTTT
CAISESLGNTGELFF
>-|few|TRBJ1-6|TRBV28
TGTGCCAGCAGTCAGGCGGGATCACCCCTCCACTTT
CASSQAGSPLHF
>-|many|TRBJ1-3|TRBV6-1
TGTGCCAGCCTATTTGGGACGGCTGGAAACACCATATATTTT
CASLFGTAGNTIYF
>TRBD2|-|TRBJ2-3|TRBV19
TGTGCCAGTAGTTTGGGACTAGCGGGGGGACCTAGCACAGATACGCAGTATTTT
CASSLGLAGGPSTDTQYF
>-|few|TRBJ1-1|TRBV12-3/TRBV12-4
TGTGCCAGCAGTCGACTGGGGTTAGGGAACACTGAAGCTTTCTTT
CASSRLGLGNTEAFF
>-|few|TRBJ2-7|TRBV20-1
TGCAGTGCTAGAGATCCGATCGGACCCTACGAGCAGTACTTC
CSARDPIGPYEQYF
>-|-|TRBJ2-5|TRBV19
TGTGCCAGTAGTATAACCGGGACGCACAAAGAGACCCAGTACTTC
CASSITGTHKETQYF
>-|-|TRBJ2-6|TRBV12-3/TRBV12-4
TGTGCCAGCAGTTTAGTGACGGCTCTCTCTGGGGCCAACGTCCTGACTTTC
CASSLVTALSGANVLTF
>-|-|TRBJ1-4|TRBV18
TGTGCCAGCTCACCACCGGCATTTATTAATGAAAAACTGTTTTTT
CASSPPAFINEKLFF
>-|few|TRBJ1-1|TRBV6-5
TGTGCCAGCAGGGCTTCAAGGGATATGAACACTGAAGCTTTCTTT
CASRASRDMNTEAFF
>-|medium-sized|TRBJ2-1|TRBV27
TGTGCCAGCAGTTTATCCCGACAAGAGCAGTTCTTC
CASSLSRQEQFF
>TRBD2|-|TRBJ2-1|TRBV20-1
TGCAGTGCTAGAGAAGCGGGGGGGCGATTGGATGAGCAGTTCTTC
CSAREAGGRLDEQFF
>TRBD2|few|TRBJ2-1|TRBV7-9
TGTGCCAGCAGACCGGCTAGCGGGTACAATGAGCAGTTCTTC
CASRPASGYNEQFF
>-|few|TRBJ2-4|TRBV19
TGTGCCAGTAGTATAGATCGCGCCCCATACGGGGACATTCAGTACTTC
CASSIDRAPYGDIQYF
>-|few|TRBJ2-3|TRBV4-1
TGCGCCAGCAGCCCAACCCCTGGGACCAATACGCAGTATTTT
CASSPTPGTNTQYF
>TRBD2|-|TRBJ2-7|TRBV13
TGTGCCAGCAGCCCTGGACTAGCGGATATCTACGAGCAGTACTTC
CASSPGLADIYEQYF
>-|many|TRBJ2-1|TRBV11-2
TGTGCCAGCAGCTTAGAGGCGGCCAGCTCCTACAATGAGCAGTTCTTC
CASSLEAASSYNEQFF
>-|many|TRBJ2-3|TRBV5-1
TGCGCCAGCAGCTTACAGGGCGCTACGCAGTATTTT
CASSLQGATQYF
>-|-|TRBJ1-1|TRBV29-1
TGCAGCGTTGGGTACGGGGACACTGAAGCTTTCTTT
CSVGYGDTEAFF
>TRBD1|few|TRBJ2-5|TRBV5-1
TGCGCCAGCAGCCCCGACAGGGTTCAAGAGACCCAGTACTTC
CASSPDRVQETQYF
>-|-|TRBJ2-3|TRBV27
TGTGCCAGCAGTCCTGAGGGGAACGGCGCCTATACGCAGTATTTT
CASSPEGNGAYTQYF
>TRBD2|few|TRBJ2-5|TRBV13
TGTGCCAGCAGCTCTGGGACTAGCGGGCAAGAGACCCAGTACTTC
CASSSGTSGQETQYF
>TRBD2|-|TRBJ2-3|TRBV29-1
TGCAGCGTTGATGGTTTGACTAGCGCCACAGATACGCAGTATTTT
CSVDGLTSATDTQYF
>TRBD1|many|TRBJ1-1|TRBV5-4
TGTGCCAGCAGCTTGGGACAGGGGGCCTGGGGAGGCACTGAAGCTTTCTTT
CASSLGQGAWGGTEAFF
>-|-|TRBJ1-1|TRBV18
TGTGCCAGCTCACCGACCGTTACAGTGAACACTGAAGCTTTCTTT
CASSPTVTVNTEAFF
>TRBD1|-|TRBJ1-2|TRBV20-1
TGCAGTGCTAGTCCAGGGGGCGGCTACACCTTC
CSASPGGGYTF
>-|-|TRBJ1-1|TRBV12-3/TRBV12-4
TGTGCCAGCCTCGTCGGGCAAGAACAAGCTTTCTTT
CASLVGQEQAFF
>TRBD1|-|TRBJ1-2|TRBV5-5
TGTGCCAGCAGCTGGGACAGGGGGCTTCCCCACTTC
CASSWDRGLPHF
>-|-|TRBJ1-5|TRBV12-3/TRBV12-4
TGTGCCAGCAGTCCGGGGAGGGGTGATCAGCCCCAGCATTTT
CASSPGRGDQPQHF
>-|few|TRBJ2-1|TRBV7-6
TGTGCCAGCAGCTTAGGGCCTTACGTGAGTGAGCAGTTCTTC
CASSLGPYVSEQFF
>TRBD1|medium-sized|TRBJ1-2|TRBV27
TGTGCCAGCAGTTTACAGGGGGGGAACTATGGCTACACCTTC
CASSLQGGNYGYTF
>-|many|TRBJ1-5|TRBV12-3/TRBV12-4
TGTGCCAGCAGTTCCAACGGGGGGCAGAATCAGCCCCAGCATTTT
CASSSNGGQNQPQHF
>TRBD1|-|TRBJ2-7|TRBV28
TGTGCCAGCGGCGATACAGGGGACTCCTACGAGCAGTACTTC
CASGDTGDSYEQYF
>-|-|TRBJ2-4|TRBV29-1
TGCAGCGTCACTACAGTCTACGCGAAAAACATTCAGTACTTC
CSVTTVYAKNIQYF
>-|-|TRBJ1-1|TRBV30
TGTGCCTGGAGTGTCGATAGGGACACTGAAGCTTTCTTT
CAWSVDRDTEAFF
>-|few|TRBJ1-4|TRBV19
TGTGCGATGGGCAGGGGAGGTGAAAAACTGTTTTTT
CAMGRGGEKLFF
>TRBD1|-|TRBJ2-2|TRBV6-2/TRBV6-3
TGTGCCAGCAGCAGACAGGGCTTGACCGGGGAGCTGTTTTTT
CASSRQGLTGELFF
>-|-|TRBJ1-2|TRBV7-9
TGTGCCAGCAGCTTAGACCGACCGGATTGGTATGGCTACACCTTC
CASSLDRPDWYGYTF
>-|-|TRBJ1-2|TRBV6-5
TGTGCCAGCAGTTATACGGCGTCCTATGGCTACACCTTC
CASSYTASYGYTF
>-|-|TRBJ1-2|TRBV7-2
TGTGCCAGCAGGCTATTTAACTATGGCTACACCTTC
CASRLFNYGYTF
>-|-|TRBJ1-3|TRBV27
TGTGCCAGCAGTTTTAGCTCTGGAAACACCATATATTTT
CASSFSSGNTIYF
>-|many|TRBJ2-3|TRBV4-2
TGTGCCAGCAGCCAAGAAGCGCAGGGTGCAGATACGCAGTATTTT
CASSQEAQGADTQYF
>-|once|TRBJ2-7|TRBV29-1
TGCAGCGTTGAAGACGACCCCCCCTACGAGCAGTACTTC
CSVEDDPPYEQYF
>-|few|TRBJ1-1|TRBV12-3/TRBV12-4
TGTGCCAGCAGTCTCCAAATAGCGAACACTGAAGCTTTCTTT
CASSLQIANTEAFF
>-|many|TRBJ2-3|TRBV6-1
TGTGCCAGCAGTCTGGAGGAGGGCACAGATACGCAGTATTTT
CASSLEEGTDTQYF
>TRBD1|few|TRBJ2-7|TRBV7-9
TGTGCCAGCAGCCCCCGGGACAGAACCTACGAGCAGTACTTC
CASSPRDRTYEQYF
>TRBD2|-|TRBJ2-1|TRBV6-5
TGTGCCAGCAGTTACCTGGGAGGGAACAATGAGCAGTTCTTC
CASSYLGGNNEQFF
>TRBD1|few|TRBJ2-3|TRBV7-9
TGTGCCAGTACCACAGGGGAAGATACGCAGTATTTT
CASTTGEDTQYF